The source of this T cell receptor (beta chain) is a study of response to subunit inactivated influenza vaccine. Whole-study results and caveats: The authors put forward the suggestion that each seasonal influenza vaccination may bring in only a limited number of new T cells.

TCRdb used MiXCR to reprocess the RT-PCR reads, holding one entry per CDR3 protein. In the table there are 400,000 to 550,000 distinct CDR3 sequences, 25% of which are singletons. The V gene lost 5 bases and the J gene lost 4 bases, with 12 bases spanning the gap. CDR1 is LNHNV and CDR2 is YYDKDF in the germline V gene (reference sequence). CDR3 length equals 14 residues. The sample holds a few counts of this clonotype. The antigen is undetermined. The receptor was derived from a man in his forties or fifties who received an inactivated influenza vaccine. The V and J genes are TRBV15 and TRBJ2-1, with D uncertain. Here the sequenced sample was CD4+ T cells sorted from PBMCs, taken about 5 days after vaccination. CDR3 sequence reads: CATSPRPKYNEQFF. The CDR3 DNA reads TGTGCCACCAGCCCGAGGCCGAAGTACAATGAGCAGTTCTTC.